This T cell receptor (beta chain) comes out of a study of blood T cell repertoires in COVID-19. TCRdb's table, derived via immunoSEQ multiplex PCR, lists solely in-frame clones and lacks some. This sample has about 130,000 clones, with around 83% found just once. The receptor was isolated from a man between 60 and 70 years old with acute or convalescent COVID-19. What was sequenced was peripheral blood.

CDR3 residues: CASSQGEIAGGGEQYF. In nucleotides, the CDR3 is TGCGCCAGCAGCCAAGGCGAAATAGCGGGAGGGGGCGAGCAGTACTTC. The chain couples TRBV4-1 to TRBJ2-7, with 11 bases that match TRBD2. The CDR3 runs 16 residues. V shed 1 base and J 6 bases; nucleotides not matched to a gene: 8. Per the germline V gene, CDR1 is MGHRA and CDR2 is YSYEKL.